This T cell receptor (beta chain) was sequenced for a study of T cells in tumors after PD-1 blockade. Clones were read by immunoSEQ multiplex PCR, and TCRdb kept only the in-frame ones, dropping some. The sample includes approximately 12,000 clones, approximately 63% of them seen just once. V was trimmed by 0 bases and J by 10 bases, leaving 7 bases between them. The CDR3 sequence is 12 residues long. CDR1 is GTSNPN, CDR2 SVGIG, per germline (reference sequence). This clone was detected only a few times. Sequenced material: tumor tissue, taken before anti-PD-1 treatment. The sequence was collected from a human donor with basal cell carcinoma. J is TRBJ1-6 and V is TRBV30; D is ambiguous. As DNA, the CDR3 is TGTGCCTGGAGTGTTCTAGACTCACCCCTCCACTTT. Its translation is CAWSVLDSPLHF.